This TCR beta chain was recovered during a study of T cell responses to AZD1222 COVID-19 vaccine. The CDR3 is 15 residues long. Germline CDR1 SEHNR, CDR2 FQNEAQ (reference sequence). V shed 5 bases and J shed 3 bases, with 16 bases lying between them. Study conclusions and caveats: At baseline, just a handful of AZD1222 recipients tested seropositive. Spike-specific TCR repertoires showed rising breadth and depth after two AZD1222 doses.

A single count supports this clone. Its antigen is unknown. Some clones are missing from TCRdb's copy, which holds only in-frame ones; the method was immunoSEQ multiplex PCR. This sample has about 180,000 clones, with roughly 87% found just once. Sequencing used peripheral blood, obtained on day 0 of AZD1222 vaccination. This chain links TRBV7-9 with TRBJ1-1; TRBD1 might be the D (5 bases). This sequence originates from an adult in good health. The CDR3 DNA is TGTGCCAGCAGCCCCCGTGGGGGTGTCGACACTGAAGCTTTCTTT. Its translation is CASSPRGGVDTEAFF.